These 13 T cell receptor beta chains share one sample of origin, sequenced in a study of Graves' ophthalmopathy and Graves' hyperthyroidism. RNA transcripts served as template for amplifying TCR beta CDR3 sequences. The library came from an HTBI-primed first-round RT-PCR and a second-round multiplex PCR. MiXCR, applied by TCRdb to the multiplex PCR reads, yields one record per CDR3 protein. The sample shows 600,000 to 950,000 distinct CDR3 sequences, 40% of them seen only once. Material for sequencing was peripheral blood. The receptor set was obtained from an adult man with Graves' ophthalmopathy.

This chain connects TRBV10-3 to TRBJ2-7, with D uncertain. Germline-derived CDR1 and CDR2 are ENHRY and SYGVKD. The germline V and J ends were trimmed by 2 bases and 5 bases, with 13 bases remaining between them. The CDR3 covers 14 residues. This CDR3 is CAISEIMNGDEQYF. CDR3 DNA sequence: TGTGCCATCAGTGAGATCATGAATGGAGACGAGCAGTACTTC.

This clonotype was picked up many times. The chain carries TRBV29-1 and TRBJ2-7, with a possible D match to TRBD2 (6 bases). Germline loops: CDR1 SQVTM, CDR2 ANQGSEA. The V end lost 4 bases, the J end lost 5 bases, and 15 bases lay between the germline ends. The CDR3 is made up of 13 amino acids. Here the CDR3 reads CSVGVGSVNEQYF. DNA for the CDR3: TGCAGCGTTGGGGTCGGGAGTGTGAACGAGCAGTACTTC.

The CDR3 protein is CASSQDWDRGTGELFF. The CDR3, as DNA: TGTGCCAGCAGCCAAGATTGGGATAGGGGTACCGGGGAGCTGTTTTTT. This chain links TRBV7-9 with TRBJ2-2; D might be TRBD1 (5 bases). V lost 5 bases and J lost 5, with 18 bases in between. Germline V gene lookup returns CDR1 SEHNR and CDR2 FQNEAQ (reference sequence). There are 16 residues in the CDR3.

This clonotype was seen a handful of times. The chain carries TRBV6-6 and TRBJ1-5; D gene ambiguous. V was clipped by 5 bases and J by 0 bases, with 14 bases between them. The CDR3 is 16 amino acids. Germline CDR1 is MNHNY and CDR2 is SVGAGI (reference sequence). The CDR3 DNA sequence: TGTGCCAGCAGTGTCCCAGCAGATGATAGCAATCAGCCCCAGCATTTT. It is translated as CASSVPADDSNQPQHF.

The chain couples TRBV7-2 to TRBJ2-7; no definite D call. The CDR3 is 15 amino acids. V dropped 7 bases and J dropped 6 bases, with 22 bases sitting between them. The germline gives CDR1 SGHTA, CDR2 FQGNSA. The CDR3 reads CASNLYLGRSSEQYF. The CDR3 DNA reads TGTGCCAGCAACCTTTATTTAGGACGGTCTAGCGAGCAGTACTTC.

A remark on this clonotype: This may be a read error: a much more frequent sequence differs by one nucleotide. The chain is built from TRBV10-3 and TRBJ2-5; D assignment may be TRBD1 or TRBD2 (6 bases each). This CDR3 contains 13 residues. The germline V and J ends were trimmed by 4 bases and 7 bases, with 13 bases remaining between them. Germline CDR1 and CDR2: ENHRY and SYGVKD. The CDR3 DNA follows: TGTGCCATCAGTGCCATGGGGGGCGGGACCCAGTACTTC. As protein: CAISAMGGGTQYF.

This clonotype was counted a few times. This sequence joins TRBV30 and TRBJ1-1; 8 bases map to TRBD1. The V segment lost 4 bases and the J segment 1 base; nucleotides outside the gene matches: 8. The CDR3 length is 15 residues. Germline loops: CDR1 GTSNPN, CDR2 SVGIG (reference sequence). CDR3 amino acids: CAWTRRTGRNTEAFF. The CDR3 nucleotides read TGTGCCTGGACGAGGCGGACAGGGAGGAACACTGAAGCTTTCTTT.

The chain recombines TRBV25-1 with TRBJ2-5; the match to TRBD2 covers 7 bases. The CDR3 sequence is 13 residues long. CDR1 and CDR2 from the germline V gene are MGHDK and SYGVNS. The V segment lost 5 bases and the J segment 5 bases; nucleotides outside the gene matches: 5. This CDR3 reads CASSKAGSETQYF. CDR3 sequence (DNA): TGTGCCAGCAGTAAAGCGGGATCCGAGACCCAGTACTTC.

The V gene is TRBV2, the J gene TRBJ1-1; no reliable D call. The CDR3 runs to 14 residues. The germline gives CDR1 SNHLY, CDR2 FYNNEI. V was clipped by 8 bases and J by 1 base, with 14 bases between them. CDR3 DNA: TGTGCCAGCGTTGTAGCAGGAGCGAACACTGAAGCTTTCTTT. This encodes CASVVAGANTEAFF. The entire variable domain, with the rest obtained from reference TRBV2 and TRBJ1-1, is as follows: EPEVTQTPSHQVTQMGQEVILRCVPISNHLYFYWYRQILGQKVEFLVSFYNNEISEKSEIFDDQFSVERPDGSNFTLKIRSTKLEDSAMYFCASVVAGANTEAFFGQGTRLTVV.

J is TRBJ1-1 and V is TRBV12-3 or TRBV12-4; D may be TRBD1 (5 bases). The V and J ends lost 8 bases and 1 base respectively, with 26 bases between them. This CDR3 region has 18 residues. The CDR3 is CASRFNPFLTDGNTEAFF. Here the CDR3 DNA reads TGTGCCAGCCGATTCAATCCTTTCCTGACAGATGGGAACACTGAAGCTTTCTTT.

This clonotype was detected a few times. The rearrangement links TRBV6-1 to TRBJ2-5; D gene unclear. Germline lookup yields CDR1 MNHNS and CDR2 SASEGT. The CDR3 sequence is 14 residues long. V lost 0 bases and J 5 bases, leaving 10 bases between the germline ends. CDR3 coding DNA: TGTGCCAGCAGTGAAGCCCGCAGTTTCGAGACCCAGTACTTC. Translating gives CASSEARSFETQYF.

This clonotype showed up just a few times. The gene calls are TRBV7-9 and TRBJ2-7; D is unresolved. The germline V gene has CDR1 SEHNR and CDR2 FQNEAQ (reference sequence). The CDR3 consists of 13 residues. Trimming removed 0 bases at V and 5 bases at J, with 8 bases between. CDR3 nucleotide sequence: TGTGCCAGCAGCTTAGCGCTAAACAACGAGCAGTACTTC. Protein product: CASSLALNNEQYF.

V is TRBV25-1 and J is TRBJ2-7, with 7 nucleotides matching TRBD1. Germline V lookup: CDR1 MGHDK, CDR2 SYGVNS. V trimming: 10 bases; J trimming: 3 bases; junction bases outside the gene matches: 15. CDR3 size: 15 residues. The CDR3 DNA reads as TGTGCCACGGAGAGCGATCAGGGACAGCTCTACGAGCAGTACTTC. Translated, it gives CATESDQGQLYEQYF.